What follows describes a single T cell receptor beta chain. Its antigen is undetermined. Reverse transcription of all isolated RNA meant that expressed TCRB transcripts were sequenced. Method: immunoSEQ multiplex PCR; TCRdb's copy keeps in-frame clones and lacks some. The repertoire includes 300,000 to 350,000 clones, roughly 13% of them detected once, and roughly 0.015% sits in the top ten. This specimen comes from a study of beta chain features in type 1 diabetes. Study-level results: A moderate, significant TCRB CDR3 shortening appeared in type 1 diabetes across four CD4+ subsets.

Source material: naive CD4+ T cells from blood. The TCR sequence derives from a woman aged 18-29 years with type 1 diabetes.

CDR3 in amino acids: CASSLLGGAETQYF. The CDR3 DNA is TGTGCCAGCAGCTTATTGGGGGGGGCGGAGACCCAGTACTTC. The chain uses TRBV7-2 and TRBJ2-5, with a possible D match to TRBD2 (7 bases). The CDR3 is 14 residues long. Trimming removed 2 bases from V and 5 bases from J, with 12 bases in between. CDR1 SGHTA and CDR2 FQGNSA come from the germline V gene.